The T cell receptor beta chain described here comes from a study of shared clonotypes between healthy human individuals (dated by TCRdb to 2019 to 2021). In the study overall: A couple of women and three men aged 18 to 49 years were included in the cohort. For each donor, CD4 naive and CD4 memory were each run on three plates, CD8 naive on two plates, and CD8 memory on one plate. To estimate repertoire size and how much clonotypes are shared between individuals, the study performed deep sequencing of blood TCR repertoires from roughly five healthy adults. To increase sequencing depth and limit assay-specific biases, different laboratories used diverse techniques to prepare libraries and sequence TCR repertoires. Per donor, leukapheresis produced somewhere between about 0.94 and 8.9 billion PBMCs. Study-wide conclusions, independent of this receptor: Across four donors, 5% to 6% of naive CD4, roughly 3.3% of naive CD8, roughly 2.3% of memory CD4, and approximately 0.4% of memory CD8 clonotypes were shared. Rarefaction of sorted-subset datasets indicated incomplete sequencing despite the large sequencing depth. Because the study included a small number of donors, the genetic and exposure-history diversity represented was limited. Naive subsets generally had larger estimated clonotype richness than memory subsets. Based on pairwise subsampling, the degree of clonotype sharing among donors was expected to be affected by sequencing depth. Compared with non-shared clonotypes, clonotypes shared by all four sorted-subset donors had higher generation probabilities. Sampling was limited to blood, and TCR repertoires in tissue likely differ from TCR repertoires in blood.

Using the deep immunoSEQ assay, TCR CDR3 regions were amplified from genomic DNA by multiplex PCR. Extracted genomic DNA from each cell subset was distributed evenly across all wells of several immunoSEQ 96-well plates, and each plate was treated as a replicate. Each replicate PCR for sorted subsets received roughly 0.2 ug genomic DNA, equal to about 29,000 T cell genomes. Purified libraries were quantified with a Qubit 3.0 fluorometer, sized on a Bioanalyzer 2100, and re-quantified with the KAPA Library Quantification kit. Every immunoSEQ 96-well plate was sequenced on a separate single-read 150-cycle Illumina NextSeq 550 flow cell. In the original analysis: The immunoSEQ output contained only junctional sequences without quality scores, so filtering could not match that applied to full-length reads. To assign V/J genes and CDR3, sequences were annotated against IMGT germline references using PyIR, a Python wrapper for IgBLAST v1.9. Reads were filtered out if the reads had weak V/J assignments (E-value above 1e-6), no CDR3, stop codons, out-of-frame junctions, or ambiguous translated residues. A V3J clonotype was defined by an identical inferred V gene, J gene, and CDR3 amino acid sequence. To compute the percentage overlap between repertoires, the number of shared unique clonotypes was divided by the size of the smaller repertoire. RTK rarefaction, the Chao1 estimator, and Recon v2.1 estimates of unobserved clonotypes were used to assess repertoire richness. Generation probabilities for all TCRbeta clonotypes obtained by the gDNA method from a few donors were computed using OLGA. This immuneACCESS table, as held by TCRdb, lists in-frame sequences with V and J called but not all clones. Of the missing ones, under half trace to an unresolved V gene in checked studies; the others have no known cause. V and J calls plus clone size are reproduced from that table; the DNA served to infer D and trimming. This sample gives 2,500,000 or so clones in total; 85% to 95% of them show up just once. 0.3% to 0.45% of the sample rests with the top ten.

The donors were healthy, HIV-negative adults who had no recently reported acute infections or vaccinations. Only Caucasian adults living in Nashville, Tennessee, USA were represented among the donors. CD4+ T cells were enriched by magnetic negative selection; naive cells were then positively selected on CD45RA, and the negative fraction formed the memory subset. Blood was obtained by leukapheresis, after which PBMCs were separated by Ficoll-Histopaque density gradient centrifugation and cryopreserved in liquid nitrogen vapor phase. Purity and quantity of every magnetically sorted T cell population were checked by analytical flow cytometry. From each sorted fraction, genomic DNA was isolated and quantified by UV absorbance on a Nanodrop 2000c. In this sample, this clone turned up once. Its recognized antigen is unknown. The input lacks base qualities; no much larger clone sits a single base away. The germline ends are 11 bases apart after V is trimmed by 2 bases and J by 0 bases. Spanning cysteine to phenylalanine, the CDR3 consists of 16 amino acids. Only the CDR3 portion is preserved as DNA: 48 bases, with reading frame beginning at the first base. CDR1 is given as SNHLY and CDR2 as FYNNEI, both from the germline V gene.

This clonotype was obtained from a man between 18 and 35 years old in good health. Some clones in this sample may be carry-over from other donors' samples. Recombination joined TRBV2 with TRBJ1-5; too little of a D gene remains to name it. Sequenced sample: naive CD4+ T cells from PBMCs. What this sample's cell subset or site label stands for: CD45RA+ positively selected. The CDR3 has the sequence CASSERSGVSNQPQHF. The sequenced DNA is TGTGCCAGCAGTGAAAGGTCCGGGGTTAGCAATCAGCCCCAGCATTTT.